Below are 8 T cell receptor beta chains sequenced from a single sample in a study of CD8 T cells in ankylosing spondylitis. Overall study results and limits: Seemingly characteristic of ankylosing spondylitis blood was a TCR beta motif consisting of about 8 highly homologous variants.

No antigen is known for these receptors. Via MiXCR, TCRdb re-called the 5' RACE reads, giving one row per CDR3 protein. The sample holds roughly 400,000 distinct CDR3 sequences, approximately 20% seen once. Sequencing was performed on blood, either unsorted or a sorted T cell fraction (not recorded which). The receptors originated from a male donor with ankylosing spondylitis.

The chain is built from TRBV18 and TRBJ2-2, with D hard to call. Germline CDR1 and CDR2: KGHSH and LQKENI. This CDR3 spans 13 amino acids. Trimming pared 2 bases from V and 11 bases from J, leaving 12 bases between. CDR3 region: CASSPGIVGELFF. CDR3 DNA sequence: TGTGCCAGCTCACCAGGGATTGTCGGCGAGCTGTTTTTT. Using reference TRBV18 and TRBJ2-2 for the parts outside the CDR3, the full variable domain is NAGVMQNPRHLVRRRGQEARLRCSPMKGHSHVYWYRQLPEEGLKFMVYLQKENIIDESGMPKERFSAEFPKEGPSILRIQQVVRGDSAAYFCASSPGIVGELFFGEGSRLTVL.

The chain carries TRBV6-1 and TRBJ1-5, with 8 bases fitting TRBD1. Per the germline V gene, CDR1 is MNHNS and CDR2 is SASEGT. V gave up 5 bases and J gave up 6 bases; unmatched junction bases: 6. This CDR3 region has 14 residues. As DNA, the CDR3 is TGTGCCAGCAGTCCGGACAGGGTGGCTCAGCCCCAGCATTTT. Residues: CASSPDRVAQPQHF.

This clonotype was detected a few times. The CDR3 sequence: CASSRGMETQYF. In DNA form, the CDR3 reads TGTGCCAGCAGCCGGGGTATGGAGACCCAGTACTTC. The chain has TRBV11-2 and TRBJ2-5, with D maybe TRBD2 (5 bases). The CDR3 is made up of 12 amino acids. V lost 5 bases and J lost 5, with 9 bases in between. Germline V gene lookup returns CDR1 SGHAT and CDR2 FQNNGV. The full variable domain, rest sourced from reference TRBV11-2 and TRBJ2-5, is EAGVAQSPRYKIIEKRQSVAFWCNPISGHATLYWYQQILGQGPKLLIQFQNNGVVDDSQLPKDRFSAERLKGVDSTLKIQPAKLEDSAVYLCASSRGMETQYFGPGTRLLVL.

V gene TRBV12-3 or TRBV12-4 combines with J gene TRBJ1-6; possibly TRBD1 for D (6 bases). There are 15 residues in the CDR3. V was clipped by 6 bases and J by 7 bases, with 16 bases between them. This chain's CDR3 is CASRDRRAGNSPLHF. CDR3 DNA sequence: TGTGCCAGCAGAGACAGGAGGGCAGGAAATTCACCCCTCCACTTT.

This clonotype has a count of ten or more. This chain uses TRBV30 with TRBJ1-5, with 7 bases aligning to TRBD1. Germline CDR1 GTSNPN, CDR2 SVGIG (reference sequence). Trimming cost V 2 bases and J 2 bases; bases outside gene matches: 3. The CDR3 is 14 amino acids. Here the CDR3 reads CAWSSQGGNQPQHF. The CDR3 DNA reads as TGTGCCTGGAGTAGTCAGGGGGGCAATCAGCCCCAGCATTTT. The whole variable domain, filled in from reference TRBV30 and TRBJ1-5, reads SQTIHQWPATLVQPVGSPLSLECTVEGTSNPNLYWYRQAAGRGLQLLFYSVGIGQISSEVPQNLSASRPQDRQFILSSKKLLLSDSGFYLCAWSSQGGNQPQHFGDGTRLSIL.

The rearrangement uses TRBV28 and TRBJ1-2, with TRBD1 as a possible D gene (5 bases). Germline assignment: CDR1 MDHEN and CDR2 SYDVKM. The CDR3 contains 15 residues. Trimming shortened V by 2 bases and J by 3 bases, and 13 bases separated the two germline ends. This CDR3 reads CASSLGQGPDYGYTF. The CDR3 DNA sequence: TGTGCCAGCAGTTTAGGGCAGGGCCCGGACTATGGCTACACCTTC.

The gene calls are TRBV5-1 and TRBJ2-1; maybe TRBD1 (6 bases). This CDR3 is built from 16 residues. Trimming cost V 2 bases and J 6 bases, with 18 bases left between them. The germline CDR1 and CDR2 sequences are SGHRS and YFSETQ. For the CDR3, the DNA is TGCGCCAGCAGCTTTCGGACAGCCTCGGATTCCAATGAGCAGTTCTTC. Its translation: CASSFRTASDSNEQFF.

This clonotype has just a few counts. The genes are TRBV28 and TRBJ2-5, with a weak D call TRBD2 (6 bases). The V gene's germline CDR1 is MDHEN and CDR2 SYDVKM. V shed 3 bases and J shed 2 bases, with 10 bases lying between them. The CDR3 has 14 amino acids. The CDR3: CASSFQRAQETQYF. CDR3 DNA sequence: TGTGCCAGCAGTTTTCAGCGGGCACAAGAGACCCAGTACTTC. Full variable domain (outside the CDR3, taken from reference TRBV28 and TRBJ2-5): DVKVTQSSRYLVKRTGEKVFLECVQDMDHENMFWYRQDPGLGLRLIYFSYDVKMKEKGDIPEGYSVSREKKERFSLILESASTNQTSMYLCASSFQRAQETQYFGPGTRLLVL.